Listed here are 21 T cell receptor beta chains from one sample, sequenced in a study of cytomegalovirus exposure and HLA in healthy donors. The primer mix had 60 Vbeta and 13 Jbeta primers. Assay used: immunoSEQ multiplex PCR; TCRdb lists only in-frame clones, some missing. The sample shows about 120,000 clones, and more than 3% sits with its ten largest clones. The sequencing input was PBMCs. The origin of the receptors is a man aged 18-30 years in good health and CMV-seronegative.

V and J are TRBV11-2 and TRBJ2-3, with D tentatively TRBD2 (6 bases). The germline CDR1 and CDR2 sequences are SGHAT and FQNNGV. Trimming stripped 0 bases from V and 1 base from J, with 8 bases between. This CDR3 contains 15 residues. In DNA, the CDR3 is TGTGCCAGCAGCTTAGAGGGGACTCGCACAGATACGCAGTATTTT. It encodes CASSLEGTRTDTQYF. Filled out from reference TRBV11-2 and TRBJ2-3, the complete variable domain reads EAGVAQSPRYKIIEKRQSVAFWCNPISGHATLYWYQQILGQGPKLLIQFQNNGVVDDSQLPKDRFSAERLKGVDSTLKIQPAKLEDSAVYLCASSLEGTRTDTQYFGPGTRLTVL.

The V and J genes are TRBV20-1 and TRBJ2-1; D is undetermined. CDR1 and CDR2 (germline): DFQATT, SNEGSKA (reference sequence). CDR3 length: 10 amino acids. Trimming removed 4 bases at V and 9 bases at J, with 7 bases between. The CDR3 loop reads CSATDSEQFF. Written as DNA, the CDR3 is TGCAGTGCTACCGATAGTGAGCAGTTCTTC.

This chain links TRBV10-1 with TRBJ2-5; D is unresolved. Trimming cost V 0 bases and J 5 bases, with 10 bases left between them. Germline loops: CDR1 WNHNN, CDR2 SYGVQD (reference sequence). The CDR3 is 14 amino acids. Here the CDR3 DNA reads TGCGCCAGCAGTGAGTCGTGGAGAGAGGAGACCCAGTACTTC. It is translated as CASSESWREETQYF.

CDR3 nucleotide sequence: TGTGCCTGGAGTTTAGATTTCTCTGGAAACACCATATATTTT. Translation: CAWSLDFSGNTIYF. The chain joins TRBV30 to TRBJ1-3, with D hard to call. V lost 2 bases and J lost 0, with 8 bases in between. The CDR3 consists of 14 residues. CDR1 is GTSNPN, CDR2 SVGIG, per germline (reference sequence).

Concerning this clone: It is unclear where the CDR3 begins or ends on the DNA, so no DNA is shown, and the CDR3 is as TCRdb lists it. The V gene is TRBV12-2, the J gene TRBJ2-5; the D segment call TRBD2 is taken from the table without a DNA check. TRBV12-2 is a pseudogene. Termini included, the CDR3 measures 24 amino acids. This CDR3 is CASRLAQFLASKRPSTSGINTQYF.

The rearrangement links TRBV15 to TRBJ1-1; no clear D. V lost 0 bases, J lost 1 base, and 15 bases lay in between. Germline-derived CDR1 and CDR2 are LNHNV and YYDKDF (reference sequence). This CDR3 contains 17 residues. The CDR3: CATSRDSWREENTEAFF. CDR3 in DNA: TGTGCCACCAGCAGAGATTCGTGGAGGGAGGAGAACACTGAAGCTTTCTTT.

The DNA of the CDR3 is TGCGCCAGCAGCTTGGGTCTGGAGAATCAGCCCCAGCATTTT. This translates into CASSLGLENQPQHF. The chain employs TRBV5-1 and TRBJ1-5; D remains unclear. CDR3 length: 14 amino acids. V lost 0 bases to trimming and J lost 4 bases, with 8 bases between them. Germline-derived CDR1 and CDR2 are SGHRS and YFSETQ.

The chain employs TRBV7-8 and TRBJ2-1; TRBD2 is a possible D gene (6 bases). The germline V and J ends were trimmed by 10 bases and 6 bases, with 22 bases remaining between them. CDR3 length: 15 residues. Germline V gives CDR1 SGHVS, CDR2 FQNEAQ. CDR3 DNA sequence: TGTGCCATCCCCGTTGTCGGGGGAGTCGGCAATGAGCAGTTCTTC. It yields the protein CAIPVVGGVGNEQFF.

CDR3 sequence: CASSLTVDSNYGYTF. CDR3 DNA: TGCGCCAGCAGCTTGACAGTAGACAGTAACTATGGCTACACCTTC. The V call is TRBV5-1, the J call TRBJ1-2; weak D call: TRBD1 (5 bases). CDR3 length: 15 residues. The V gene lost 1 base and the J gene lost 1 base, with 11 bases spanning the gap. From germline, CDR1 is SGHRS and CDR2 YFSETQ. Based on the CDR3 plus reference TRBV5-1 and TRBJ1-2, the full variable domain is KAGVTQTPRYLIKTRGQQVTLSCSPISGHRSVSWYQQTPGQGLQFLFEYFSETQRNKGNFPGRFSGRQFSNSRSEMNVSTLELGDSALYLCASSLTVDSNYGYTFGSGTRLTVV.

The chain employs TRBV9 and TRBJ1-1; 8 bases align to TRBD1. The germline gives CDR1 SGDLS, CDR2 YYNGEE. With V trimmed by 3 bases and J by 6 bases, 1 base remained unmatched. CDR3 size: 12 residues. The CDR3 loop is CASSGQGSEAFF. As DNA, the CDR3 is TGTGCCAGCAGCGGACAGGGGTCTGAAGCTTTCTTT.

This chain connects TRBV5-1 to TRBJ2-7, with 8 positions matching TRBD1. V shed 2 bases, J shed 6 bases, and the junction held 7 bases outside the gene matches. This CDR3 spans 14 amino acids. The V gene's germline CDR1 is SGHRS and CDR2 YFSETQ. CDR3 nucleotide sequence: TGCGCCAGCAGCTTAATTTCACAGGGGGGCGAGCAGTACTTC. This translates into CASSLISQGGEQYF.

The chain employs TRBV18 and TRBJ1-1, with unresolved D. Per germline, CDR1 KGHSH and CDR2 LQKENI. The CDR3 is made up of 12 amino acids. Trimming stripped 4 bases from V and 5 bases from J, with 8 bases between. The CDR3: CASSQGSTEAFF. DNA of the CDR3: TGTGCCAGCTCACAAGGGAGTACTGAAGCTTTCTTT.

This chain uses TRBV9 with TRBJ2-1, with a tentative D call TRBD2 (6 bases). From germline, CDR1 is SGDLS and CDR2 YYNGEE. The CDR3 is made up of 15 amino acids. V was cut by 0 bases and J by 3 bases, with 10 bases left in between. CDR3: CASSVARLVYNEQFF. As DNA, the CDR3 is TGTGCCAGCAGCGTAGCTCGACTAGTCTACAATGAGCAGTTCTTC.

The V and J genes are TRBV5-1 and TRBJ2-7; D unclear. This CDR3 has 11 amino acids. V lost 3 bases to trimming and J lost 2 bases, with 3 bases between them. Germline CDR1 is SGHRS and CDR2 is YFSETQ. CDR3 nucleotide sequence: TGCGCCAGCAGCTCGGCCTACGAGCAGTACTTC. Amino acids: CASSSAYEQYF.

The chain has TRBV10-1 and TRBJ2-3, with 8 nucleotides matching TRBD1. The CDR3 loop spans 14 amino acids. Trimming took 3 bases from V and 4 from J; bases not matched to a gene: 3. Germline CDR1 WNHNN, CDR2 SYGVQD (reference sequence). CDR3 region: CASSDGQGADTQYF. Here the CDR3 DNA reads TGCGCCAGCAGTGATGGACAGGGCGCAGATACGCAGTATTTT.

The rearrangement uses TRBV28 and TRBJ1-4; 7 nucleotides align to TRBD1. The CDR3 spans 15 residues. Germline V CDR1 and CDR2: MDHEN, SYDVKM. The junction had 10 bases not matched to a gene; V was cut back by 4 bases and J by 8 bases. CDR3 protein: CASSSTGILNEKLFF. The CDR3 DNA is TGTGCCAGCAGTTCGACAGGGATTCTGAACGAAAAACTGTTTTTT.

This sequence joins TRBV11-1 and TRBJ1-5; D is perhaps TRBD1 (6 bases). Trimming removed 6 bases at V and 7 bases at J, with 19 bases between. The CDR3 runs 15 residues. CDR1 and CDR2 (germline): SGHAT, FQDESV (reference sequence). The CDR3 loop is CASRLNIRGGQPQHF. CDR3 nucleotide sequence: TGTGCCAGCAGACTAAACATCAGGGGCGGGCAGCCCCAGCATTTT.

The gene calls are TRBV7-6 and TRBJ2-2, with D maybe TRBD2 (5 bases). Germline V gene sequence: CDR1 SGHVS, CDR2 FNYEAQ. V was cut by 1 base and J by 6 bases, with 12 bases left in between. The CDR3 loop spans 15 amino acids. CDR3 sequence: CASSLGARGSGELFF. The DNA of the CDR3 is TGTGCCAGCAGCTTAGGGGCCCGAGGGTCCGGGGAGCTGTTTTTT.

The CDR3 coding sequence is TGCGCTAGTCGGTTTACTCAAGAGACCCAGTACTTC. It is translated as CASRFTQETQYF. The V and J genes are TRBV5-1 and TRBJ2-5, with unresolved D. Germline V lookup: CDR1 SGHRS, CDR2 YFSETQ. CDR3 size: 12 residues.

This chain joins TRBV6-6 and TRBJ1-5; tentatively, D is TRBD1 (6 bases). Germline-derived CDR1 and CDR2 are MNHNY and SVGAGI (reference sequence). V was trimmed by 2 bases and J by 5 bases, leaving 10 bases between them. This CDR3 is built from 14 residues. The CDR3 region has the DNA TGTGCCAGCAGTTACGGGGGCAACTATCAGCCCCAGCATTTT. Translating gives CASSYGGNYQPQHF.

The CDR3 DNA follows: TGTGCCAGCAGTTACTCGCACAGGGTTTATGGCTACACCTTC. Translated, it gives CASSYSHRVYGYTF. This rearrangement joins TRBV6-5 to TRBJ1-2; tentatively, D is TRBD1 (6 bases). CDR1 is MNHEY and CDR2 is SVGAGI in the germline V gene. Trimming cost V 0 bases and J 5 bases, with 10 bases left between them. The CDR3 is made up of 14 amino acids.